The T cell receptor (beta chain) described here comes from a study of shared clonotypes between healthy human individuals. CDR3 length: 15 amino acids. Trimming left V 0 bases short and J 2 bases short, with 12 bases between. Germline values: CDR1 SGHRS, CDR2 YFSETQ. Profiling relied on immunoSEQ multiplex PCR, and the TCRdb table lists in-frame clones only, not all of them. The sample holds roughly 2.2 million clones; approximately 93% are singletons and the top ten take under 0.45%. This receptor was taken from a man younger than 35 in good health. Some clones in this sample may be carry-over from other donors' samples. The chain combines TRBV5-1 with TRBJ2-7, with unresolved D. The specimen sequenced was naive CD4+ T cells from PBMCs. Subset noted: CD45RA+ positively selected. CDR3 protein: CASSLEPLNAYEQYF. CDR3 nucleotides: TGCGCCAGCAGCTTGGAGCCTTTAAACGCCTACGAGCAGTACTTC.